These T cell receptor beta chains were read from a single sample in a study of T-cell memory formation after mild COVID-19. TCRdb independently ran MiXCR on the 5' RACE reads; one entry per CDR3 protein. There are 150,000 or so distinct CDR3 sequences in the sample; roughly 30% occur only once, and around 13% lies in the top ten. Sequencing used PBMCs or a T cell subset sorted from them (not recorded which). All receptors come from an adult woman who had mild COVID-19 (a few samples of this study predate the infection). Cell type and time point are not known. The CDR3 runs from the conserved cysteine through the conserved F or W. The order of the fields is J gene, D gene, clone size, V gene, CDR3 DNA, CDR3 protein. The D gene is left open where the match is weak. Clone size is given for some rows only: seen once, a few or many times, or a class if the clone is expanded.

>TRBJ2-3|NA|once|TRBV7-3
TGTGCCAGCAGCTTACCATCAGATACGCAGTATTTT
CASSLPSDTQYF
>TRBJ1-5|TRBD1|NA|TRBV28
TGTGCCAGCAGCCTAGGGGGGACAGGCCGGGAGGGAAGCAATCAGCCCCAGCATTTT
CASSLGGTGREGSNQPQHF
>TRBJ2-7|NA|NA|TRBV7-8
TGTGCCAGCAGCCCCTCGGGCTACGAGCAGTACTTC
CASSPSGYEQYF
>TRBJ2-1|TRBD2|NA|TRBV12-3/TRBV12-4
TGTGCCAGCAGTGTATCGACTAGCGGGTATAAGTTCTTC
CASSVSTSGYKFF
>TRBJ2-2|TRBD2|once|TRBV20-1
TGCAGTGCTAGGCCGGGAGCGGGAATCACCGGGGAGCTGTTTTTT
CSARPGAGITGELFF
>TRBJ1-1|NA|NA|TRBV3-1
TGTGCCAGCAGCCAAGGGACGGGTTGGGACACTGAAGCTTTCTTT
CASSQGTGWDTEAFF
>TRBJ1-2|NA|NA|TRBV12-3/TRBV12-4
TGTGCCAGCACCTTAGACAGCATCTATGGCTACACCTTC
CASTLDSIYGYTF
>TRBJ1-1|NA|NA|TRBV5-1
TGCGCCAGCAGCTTGGATGGACAGATGGCTTTCTTT
CASSLDGQMAFF
>TRBJ2-1|NA|NA|TRBV6-5
TGTGCCAGCAGTTCGAGTTGGGCGAAGCAGTTCTTC
CASSSSWAKQFF
>TRBJ2-6|NA|many|TRBV5-1
TGCGCCAGCAGCTTGGTGGCAGTTAACTCTGGGGCCAACGTCCTGACTTTC
CASSLVAVNSGANVLTF
>TRBJ2-1|NA|NA|TRBV12-3/TRBV12-4
TGTGCCAGCAGTTTAAGGGCCACTAATGAGCAGTTCTTC
CASSLRATNEQFF
>TRBJ1-2|NA|NA|TRBV12-3/TRBV12-4
TGTGCCAGCAGTTCTAGAGGGGCCGGGGGCTACACCTTC
CASSSRGAGGYTF
>TRBJ1-1|NA|NA|TRBV24-1
TGTGCCACCAGTGACTCGAGGGGACGGCTGGGCACTGAAGCTTTCTTT
CATSDSRGRLGTEAFF
>TRBJ2-5|TRBD2|NA|TRBV6-2/TRBV6-3
TGTGCCAGCAGTTACGTGTCGGGGGGGCAAGAGACCCAGTACTTC
CASSYVSGGQETQYF
>TRBJ1-4|NA|once|TRBV11-2
TGTGCCAGCAGGGACGTCGGGCGGGAAAAACTGTTTTTT
CASRDVGREKLFF
>TRBJ2-3|NA|few|TRBV29-1
TGCAGCGCTGCTGATAGGAACACAGATACGCAGTATTTT
CSAADRNTDTQYF
>TRBJ2-2|NA|few|TRBV24-1
TGTGCCACCAGTGATTTAAGCCAGGGATTCACCGGGGAGCTGTTTTTT
CATSDLSQGFTGELFF
>TRBJ1-2|NA|NA|TRBV27
TGTGCCAGCAGTCCCCGCGGAGGGCGCTATGGCTACACCTTC
CASSPRGGRYGYTF
>TRBJ2-4|NA|few|TRBV7-9
TGTGCCAGCAGCTCAACAGGGGAGGGGAACATTCAGTACTTC
CASSSTGEGNIQYF
>TRBJ1-3|NA|NA|TRBV12-3/TRBV12-4
TGTGCCAGCAGCTTCCCGACAGCTCCGAGCACCATATATTTT
CASSFPTAPSTIYF
>TRBJ1-1|TRBD1|NA|TRBV14
TGTGCCAGCAGCCAAAACAGGGGGCTGCGAACTTTCTTT
CASSQNRGLRTFF
>TRBJ2-3|NA|few|TRBV21-1
TGTGCCAGCAACCTTAGACCTGATACGCAGTATTTT
CASNLRPDTQYF
>TRBJ2-3|NA|few|TRBV4-1
TGCGCCAGCAGCCTCCTGGGACCTAGCACAGATACGCAGTATTTT
CASSLLGPSTDTQYF
>TRBJ1-1|TRBD1|few|TRBV29-1
TGCAGCGTTTCAGGGGGCCTACCTTCCAACACTGAAGCTTTCTTT
CSVSGGLPSNTEAFF
>TRBJ2-7|NA|NA|TRBV15
TGTGCCACCAGCAGAGTCTACTCCTACGAGCAGTACTTC
CATSRVYSYEQYF
>TRBJ2-6|NA|NA|TRBV7-9
TGTGCCAGCAGCTTTGGGGCCGGGGCCAACGTCCTGACTTTC
CASSFGAGANVLTF
>TRBJ1-5|NA|NA|TRBV5-6
TGTGCCAGCAGCTTACGCCCAGAGTACGGCAATCAGCCCCAGCATTTT
CASSLRPEYGNQPQHF
>TRBJ2-2|NA|NA|TRBV7-9
TGTGCCAGCAGTTATTACGAGACTAGGTCAGGGGAGCTGTTTTTT
CASSYYETRSGELFF
>TRBJ2-2|TRBD1|NA|TRBV5-1
TGCGCCAGCAGCACGGCACAGGGGGCCACCGGGGAGCTGTTTTTT
CASSTAQGATGELFF
>TRBJ1-5|TRBD1|NA|TRBV5-1
TGCGCCAGCAGCCCGGTTGAGGGGGCTGAGCCCCAGCATTTT
CASSPVEGAEPQHF
>TRBJ1-2|NA|NA|TRBV4-1
TGCGCCAGCAGCCAAGCCGGTCCGGGGAGCTATGGCTACACCTTC
CASSQAGPGSYGYTF
>TRBJ2-1|TRBD1|NA|TRBV9
TGTGCCAGCAGCGGTTCACAGGGGGCGTTGATCTACAATGAGCAGTTCTTC
CASSGSQGALIYNEQFF
>TRBJ1-2|NA|NA|TRBV7-9
TGTGCCAGCAGCGCGGACTTGCGCTTC
CASSADLRF
>TRBJ2-3|NA|NA|TRBV30
TGTGCCTGGACGTTGAGCACAGATACGCAGTATTTT
CAWTLSTDTQYF
>TRBJ2-3|TRBD2|NA|TRBV6-1
TGTGCCAGCAGTGATTGGATAGCGGGGGCCACAGATACGCAGTATTTT
CASSDWIAGATDTQYF
>TRBJ1-2|TRBD1|NA|TRBV7-9
TGTGCCAGCAGCTTAGCCCGATTAGGTCCGACGAGGGACAGGGGAGAGGGCTACACCTTC
CASSLARLGPTRDRGEGYTF
>TRBJ2-4|NA|NA|TRBV30
TGTGCCTGGAGCCTTGTGGACATTCAGTACTTC
CAWSLVDIQYF
>TRBJ2-7|NA|NA|TRBV28
TGTGCCAGCAGTTTAAGTAGCGCTTCCTACGAGCAGTACTTC
CASSLSSASYEQYF
>TRBJ2-1|TRBD2|few|TRBV27
TGTGCCAGCAGTGTAGAGGGGACTAGCGGGGGGTACATGAGCTCCTACAATGAGCAGTTCTTC
CASSVEGTSGGYMSSYNEQFF
>TRBJ2-7|NA|NA|TRBV4-3
TGCGCCAGCAGCCAAGAAAGGGTCCCAGGGCGCGAGCAGTACTTC
CASSQERVPGREQYF
>TRBJ2-2|NA|NA|TRBV12-3/TRBV12-4
TGTGCCAGCAGCCCGAGGACAGTGAGGGTGTTGACCGGGGAGCTGTTTTTT
CASSPRTVRVLTGELFF
>TRBJ2-1|NA|few|TRBV7-9
TGTGCCAGCAGCCCCCGGGGAGACTCCTACAATGAGCAGTTCTTC
CASSPRGDSYNEQFF
>TRBJ2-5|TRBD2|NA|TRBV5-1
TGCGCCAGCAGCTTGGGGACTAGCGGGAATATGGAGACCCAGTACTTC
CASSLGTSGNMETQYF
>TRBJ1-5|NA|NA|TRBV12-3/TRBV12-4
TGTGCCAGCAGTTTCGTCAGGGGCAATCAGCCCCAGCATTTT
CASSFVRGNQPQHF
>TRBJ2-3|NA|few|TRBV10-3
TGTGCCATCAGCGAGGCTACCACTAGCACAGATACGCAGTATTTT
CAISEATTSTDTQYF
>TRBJ2-1|NA|NA|TRBV7-9
TGTGCCAGCAGCCCCCGGCTGAGGGTGGATGAGCAGTTCTTC
CASSPRLRVDEQFF
>TRBJ2-3|TRBD2|NA|TRBV30
TGTGCCTGGAAGAATAGCGGGGGAACTACGCAGTATTTT
CAWKNSGGTTQYF